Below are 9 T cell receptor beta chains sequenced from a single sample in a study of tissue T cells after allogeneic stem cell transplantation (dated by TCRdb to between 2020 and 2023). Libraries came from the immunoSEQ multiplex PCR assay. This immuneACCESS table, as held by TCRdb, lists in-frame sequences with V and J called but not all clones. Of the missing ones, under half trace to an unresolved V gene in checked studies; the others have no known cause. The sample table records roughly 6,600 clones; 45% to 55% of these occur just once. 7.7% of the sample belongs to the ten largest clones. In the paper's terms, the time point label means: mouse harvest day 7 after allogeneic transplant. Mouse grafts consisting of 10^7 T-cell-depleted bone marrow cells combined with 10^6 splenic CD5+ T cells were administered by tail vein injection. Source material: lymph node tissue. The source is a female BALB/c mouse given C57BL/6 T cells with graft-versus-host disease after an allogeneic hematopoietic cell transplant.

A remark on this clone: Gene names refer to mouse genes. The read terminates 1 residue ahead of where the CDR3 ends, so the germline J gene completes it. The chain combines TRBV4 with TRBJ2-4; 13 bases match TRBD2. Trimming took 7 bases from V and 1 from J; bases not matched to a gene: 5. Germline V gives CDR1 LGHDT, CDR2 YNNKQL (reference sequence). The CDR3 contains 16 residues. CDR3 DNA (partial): TGTGCCAGCAAGGACTGGGGGGGCGCGGGTCAAAACACCTTGTAC. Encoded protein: CASKDWGGAGQNTLY. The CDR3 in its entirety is CASKDWGGAGQNTLYF. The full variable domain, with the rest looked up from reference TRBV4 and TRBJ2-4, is ETAVFQTPNYHVTQVGNEVSFNCKQTLGHDTMYWYKQDSKKLLKIMFSYNNKQLIVNETVPRRFSPQSSDKAHLNLRIKSVEPEDSAVYLCASKDWGGAGQNTLYFGAGTRLSVL.

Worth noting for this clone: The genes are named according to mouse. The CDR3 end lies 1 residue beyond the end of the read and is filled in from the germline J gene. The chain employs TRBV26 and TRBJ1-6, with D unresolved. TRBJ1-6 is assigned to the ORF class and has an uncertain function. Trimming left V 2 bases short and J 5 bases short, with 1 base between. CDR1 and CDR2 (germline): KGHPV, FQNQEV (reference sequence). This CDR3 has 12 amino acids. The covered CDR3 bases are TGTGCCAGCAGTCTGAATAATTCGCCCCTCTAC. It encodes CASSLNNSPLY. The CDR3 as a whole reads CASSLNNSPLYF.

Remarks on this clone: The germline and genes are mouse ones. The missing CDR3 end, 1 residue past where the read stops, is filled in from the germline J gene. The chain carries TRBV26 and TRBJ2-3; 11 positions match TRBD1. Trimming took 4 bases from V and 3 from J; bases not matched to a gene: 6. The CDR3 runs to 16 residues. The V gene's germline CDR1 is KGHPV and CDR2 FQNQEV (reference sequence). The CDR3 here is CASSHGQGAGAETLYF. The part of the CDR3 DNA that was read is TGTGCCAGCAGTCACGGACAGGGGGCGGGAGCAGAAACGCTGTAT. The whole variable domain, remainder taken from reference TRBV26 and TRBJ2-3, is NSKVIQTPRYLVKGQGQKAKMRCIPEKGHPVVFWYQQNKNNEFKFLINFQNQEVLQQIDMTEKRFSAECPSNSPCSLEIQSSEAGDSALYLCASSHGQGAGAETLYFGSGTRLTVL.

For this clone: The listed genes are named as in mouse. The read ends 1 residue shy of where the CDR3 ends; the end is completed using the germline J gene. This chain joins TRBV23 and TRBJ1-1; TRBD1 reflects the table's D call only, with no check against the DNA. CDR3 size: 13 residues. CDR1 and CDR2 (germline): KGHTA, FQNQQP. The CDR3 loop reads CSSSQSSGSEVFF. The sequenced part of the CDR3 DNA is TGCTCCAGCAGTCAATCGTCAGGTTCAGAAGTCTTC.

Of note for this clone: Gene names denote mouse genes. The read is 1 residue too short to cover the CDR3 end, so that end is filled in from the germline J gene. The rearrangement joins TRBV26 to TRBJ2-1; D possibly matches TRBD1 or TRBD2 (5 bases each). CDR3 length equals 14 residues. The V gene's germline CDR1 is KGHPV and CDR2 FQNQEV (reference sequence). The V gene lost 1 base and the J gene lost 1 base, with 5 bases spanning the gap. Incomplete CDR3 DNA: TGTGCCAGCAGTCTGTGGGACAACTATGCTGAGCAGTTC. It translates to CASSLWDNYAEQF. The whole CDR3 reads CASSLWDNYAEQFF.

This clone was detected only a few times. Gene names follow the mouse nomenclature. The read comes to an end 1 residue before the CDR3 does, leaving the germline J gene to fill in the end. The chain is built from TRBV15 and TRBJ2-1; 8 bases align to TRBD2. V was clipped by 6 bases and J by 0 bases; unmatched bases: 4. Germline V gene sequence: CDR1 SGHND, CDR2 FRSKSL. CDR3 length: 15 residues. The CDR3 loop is CASSPLGDNYAEQFF. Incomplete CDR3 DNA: TGTGCCAGCAGCCCACTGGGGGATAACTATGCTGAGCAGTTC.

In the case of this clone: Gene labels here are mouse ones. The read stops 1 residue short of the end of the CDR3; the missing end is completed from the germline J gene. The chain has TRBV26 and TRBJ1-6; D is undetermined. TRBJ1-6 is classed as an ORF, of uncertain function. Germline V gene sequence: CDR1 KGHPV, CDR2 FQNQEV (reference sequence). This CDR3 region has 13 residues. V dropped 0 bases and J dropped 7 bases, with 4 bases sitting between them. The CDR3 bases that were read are TGTGCCAGCAGTCTGTCGGGGAATTCGCCCCTCTAC. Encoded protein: CASSLSGNSPLY. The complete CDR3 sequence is CASSLSGNSPLYF.

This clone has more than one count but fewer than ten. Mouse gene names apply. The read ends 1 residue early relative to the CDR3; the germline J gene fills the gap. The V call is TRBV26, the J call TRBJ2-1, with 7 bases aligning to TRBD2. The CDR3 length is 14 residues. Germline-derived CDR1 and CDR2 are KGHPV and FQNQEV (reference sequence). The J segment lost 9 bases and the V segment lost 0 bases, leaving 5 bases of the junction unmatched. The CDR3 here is CASSLSGLGDEQFF. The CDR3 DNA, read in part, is TGTGCCAGCAGTCTGTCGGGGCTGGGGGATGAGCAGTTC.

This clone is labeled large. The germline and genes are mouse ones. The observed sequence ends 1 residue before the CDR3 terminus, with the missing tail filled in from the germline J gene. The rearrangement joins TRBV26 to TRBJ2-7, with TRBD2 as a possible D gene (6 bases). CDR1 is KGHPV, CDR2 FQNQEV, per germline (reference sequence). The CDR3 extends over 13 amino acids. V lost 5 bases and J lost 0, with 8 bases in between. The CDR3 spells CASSGGSSYEQYF. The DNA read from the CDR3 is TGTGCCAGCAGTGGGGGGAGCTCCTATGAACAGTAC. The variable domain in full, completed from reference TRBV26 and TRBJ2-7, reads NSKVIQTPRYLVKGQGQKAKMRCIPEKGHPVVFWYQQNKNNEFKFLINFQNQEVLQQIDMTEKRFSAECPSNSPCSLEIQSSEAGDSALYLCASSGGSSYEQYFGPGTRLTVL.